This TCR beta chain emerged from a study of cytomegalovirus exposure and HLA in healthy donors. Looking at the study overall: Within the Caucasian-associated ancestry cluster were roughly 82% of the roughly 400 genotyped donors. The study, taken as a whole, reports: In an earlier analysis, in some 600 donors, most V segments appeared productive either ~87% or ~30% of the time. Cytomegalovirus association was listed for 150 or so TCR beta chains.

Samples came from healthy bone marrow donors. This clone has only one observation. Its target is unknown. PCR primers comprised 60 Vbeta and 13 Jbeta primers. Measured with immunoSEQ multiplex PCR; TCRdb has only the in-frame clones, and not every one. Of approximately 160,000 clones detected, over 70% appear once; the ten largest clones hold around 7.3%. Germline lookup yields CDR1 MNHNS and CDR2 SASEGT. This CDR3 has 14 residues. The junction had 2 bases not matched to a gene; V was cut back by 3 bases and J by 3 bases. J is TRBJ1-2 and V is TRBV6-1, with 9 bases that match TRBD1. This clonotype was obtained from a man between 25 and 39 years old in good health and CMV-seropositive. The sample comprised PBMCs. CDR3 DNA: TGTGCCAGCAGTGATAGGACAGGGGACTATGGCTACACCTTC. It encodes CASSDRTGDYGYTF.